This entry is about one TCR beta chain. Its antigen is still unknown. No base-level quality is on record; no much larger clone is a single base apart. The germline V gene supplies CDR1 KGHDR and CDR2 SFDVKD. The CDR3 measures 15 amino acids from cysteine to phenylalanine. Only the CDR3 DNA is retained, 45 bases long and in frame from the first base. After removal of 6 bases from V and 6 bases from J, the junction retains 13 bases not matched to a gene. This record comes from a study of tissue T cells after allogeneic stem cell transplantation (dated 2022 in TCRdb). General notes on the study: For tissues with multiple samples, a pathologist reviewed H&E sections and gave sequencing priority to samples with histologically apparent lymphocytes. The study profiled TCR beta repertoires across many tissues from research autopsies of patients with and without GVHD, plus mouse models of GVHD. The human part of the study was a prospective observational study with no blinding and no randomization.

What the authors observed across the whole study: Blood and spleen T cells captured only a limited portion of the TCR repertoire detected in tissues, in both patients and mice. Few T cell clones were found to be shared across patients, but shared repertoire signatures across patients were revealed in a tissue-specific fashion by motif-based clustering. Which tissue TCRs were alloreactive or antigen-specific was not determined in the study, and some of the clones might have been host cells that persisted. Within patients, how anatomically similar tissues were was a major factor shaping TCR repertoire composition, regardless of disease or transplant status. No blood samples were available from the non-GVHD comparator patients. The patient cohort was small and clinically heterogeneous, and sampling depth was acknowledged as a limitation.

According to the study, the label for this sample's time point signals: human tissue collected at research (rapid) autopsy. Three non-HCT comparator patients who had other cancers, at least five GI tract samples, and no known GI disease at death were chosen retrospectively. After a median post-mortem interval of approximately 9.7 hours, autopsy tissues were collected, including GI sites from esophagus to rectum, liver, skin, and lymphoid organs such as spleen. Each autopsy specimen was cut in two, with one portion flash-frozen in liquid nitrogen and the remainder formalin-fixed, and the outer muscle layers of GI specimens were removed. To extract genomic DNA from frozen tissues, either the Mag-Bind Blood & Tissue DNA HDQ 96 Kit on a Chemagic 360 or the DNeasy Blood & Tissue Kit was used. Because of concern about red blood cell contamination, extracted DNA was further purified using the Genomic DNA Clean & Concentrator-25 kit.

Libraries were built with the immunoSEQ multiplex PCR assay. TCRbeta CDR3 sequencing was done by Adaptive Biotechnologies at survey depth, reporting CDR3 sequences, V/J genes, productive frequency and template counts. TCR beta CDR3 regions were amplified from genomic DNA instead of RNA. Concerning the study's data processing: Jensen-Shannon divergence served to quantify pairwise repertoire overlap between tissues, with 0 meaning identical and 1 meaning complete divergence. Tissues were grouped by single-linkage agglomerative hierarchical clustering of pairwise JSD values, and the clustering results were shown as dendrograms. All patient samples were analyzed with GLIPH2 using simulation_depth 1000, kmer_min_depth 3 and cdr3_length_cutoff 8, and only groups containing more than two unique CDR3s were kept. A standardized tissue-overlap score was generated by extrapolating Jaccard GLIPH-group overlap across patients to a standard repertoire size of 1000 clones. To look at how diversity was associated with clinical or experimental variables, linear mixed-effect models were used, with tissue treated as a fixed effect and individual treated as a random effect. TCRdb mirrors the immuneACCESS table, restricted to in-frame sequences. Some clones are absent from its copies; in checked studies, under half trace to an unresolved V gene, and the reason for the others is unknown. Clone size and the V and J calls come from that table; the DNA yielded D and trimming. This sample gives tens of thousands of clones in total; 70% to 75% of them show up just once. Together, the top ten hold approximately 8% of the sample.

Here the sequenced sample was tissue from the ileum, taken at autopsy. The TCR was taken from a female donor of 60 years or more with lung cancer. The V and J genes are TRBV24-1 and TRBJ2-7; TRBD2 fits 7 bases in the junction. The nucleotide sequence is TGTGCCACCAGTAGGACAATAGCGGGCACCGGCGAGCAGTACTTC. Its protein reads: CATSRTIAGTGEQYF.